The 6 T cell receptor beta chains below all came from one sample that was sequenced in a study of T cell responses to AZD1222 COVID-19 vaccine. TCRdb keeps only in-frame clones here, not all; method: immunoSEQ multiplex PCR. The sample shows fewer than 130,000 clones, roughly 92% of them seen only once. This specimen was peripheral blood, taken 28 days after the second AZD1222 dose. These TCRs come from an adult who received the AZD1222 COVID-19 vaccine.

CDR3 in amino acids: CASETERNTGELFF. CDR3 bases: TGTGCCAGTGAGACAGAGAGAAACACCGGGGAGCTGTTTTTT. The chain uses TRBV19 and TRBJ2-2; tentative D call: TRBD1 (5 bases). Germline V gene sequence: CDR1 LNHDA, CDR2 SQIVND (reference sequence). The V gene lost 8 bases and the J gene lost 2 bases, with 12 bases spanning the gap. The CDR3 covers 14 residues.

The chain recombines TRBV29-1 with TRBJ1-4; no reliable D call. The CDR3 covers 13 residues. CDR1 is SQVTM and CDR2 is ANQGSEA in the germline V gene. Trimming left V 7 bases short and J 4 bases short, with 13 bases between. The CDR3 bases are TGCAGCGCCCTAGACGGCTATAATGAAAAACTGTTTTTT. It yields the protein CSALDGYNEKLFF.

The chain recombines TRBV5-4 with TRBJ2-1, with TRBD1 identical over 7 bases. V lost 3 bases and J lost 11; bases outside the gene matches: 11. This CDR3 contains 14 residues. Per germline, CDR1 SGHNT and CDR2 YYREEE (reference sequence). Written as DNA, the CDR3 is TGTGCCAGCAGCTATAAGACAGGGACAATGAAGCAGTTCTTC. Amino acids: CASSYKTGTMKQFF.

CDR3 DNA: TGTGCCAGCAGTTTTGCGGCAGGGGGCTATTCCCTAGCCAAAAACATTCAGTACTTC. It specifies CASSFAAGGYSLAKNIQYF. The J gene is TRBJ2-4, the V gene TRBV28, with 8 bases that match TRBD1. J lost 0 bases, V lost 3 bases, and 13 bases had no gene match. Germline V gene sequence: CDR1 MDHEN, CDR2 SYDVKM. The CDR3 is 19 residues long.

CDR3 nucleotide sequence: TGTGCCAGCAGTGAGTACCCCCCACACTCGGTTAACACTGAAGCTTTCTTT. It yields the protein CASSEYPPHSVNTEAFF. The gene calls are TRBV6-2 or TRBV6-3 and TRBJ1-1, with no clear D. CDR1 MNHEY and CDR2 SVGEGT come from the germline V gene. The CDR3 spans 17 residues. V was cut by 5 bases and J by 2 bases, with 21 bases left in between.

The chain uses TRBV7-2 and TRBJ1-5; TRBD1 matches 8 bases. The CDR3 consists of 13 residues. The J segment lost 6 bases and the V segment lost 6 bases, leaving 4 bases of the junction unmatched. Per germline, CDR1 SGHTA and CDR2 FQGNSA. This CDR3 reads CASRYTGGQPQHF. As DNA, the CDR3 is TGTGCCAGCAGGTATACAGGGGGTCAGCCCCAGCATTTT.